Listed below are T cell receptor beta chains from one sample, sequenced in a study of blood T cells in healthy people across ages. One entry per CDR3 protein, called by TCRdb with MiXCR from the 5' RACE reads. The data hold over 1,500,000 distinct CDR3 sequences, with 49% observed a single time. The sequenced material came from blood. The receptors shown here come from a woman aged 35 to 49 in good health. The CDR3 runs from the conserved cysteine through the conserved F or W. A D gene is named only where the DNA matches it firmly. Not all rows give a size; the values are once, few, many and, for expanded clones, a class.

TRBV7-2	.	TRBJ1-2	.	TGTGCCAGCAGACCCCAGACAGAAAGCTATGGCTACACCTTC	CASRPQTESYGYTF
TRBV6-1	.	TRBJ1-4	.	TGTGCCAGCAGTGAAGGGACAGCGGGTAATGAAAAACTGTTTTTT	CASSEGTAGNEKLFF
TRBV4-3	few	TRBJ1-2	.	TGCGCCAGCAGCCAAGAGTGGGGGTTTGAGGATGGCTACACCTTC	CASSQEWGFEDGYTF
TRBV25-1	.	TRBJ2-7	TRBD1	TGTGCCAGCAGGCCCGCGGGACAGGGGGCTTACGAGCAGTACTTC	CASRPAGQGAYEQYF
TRBV12-3/TRBV12-4	.	TRBJ2-7	.	TGTGCCAGCAGATCGGGGGTCCCCCCCTACGAGCAGTACTTC	CASRSGVPPYEQYF
TRBV28	few	TRBJ2-7	TRBD1	TGTGCCAGCAGACAGGGGGCTTGGGGCGAGCAGTACTTC	CASRQGAWGEQYF
TRBV27	.	TRBJ1-4	TRBD1	TGTGCCAGCAGCTATAGGGGACAGGGTTTAAGTAATGGAAAACTGTTTTTT	CASSYRGQGLSNGKLFF
TRBV7-2	.	TRBJ2-5	TRBD1	TGTGCCAGCACCCCAACAGGGGTCTCCTACGTGCAGTACTTC	CASTPTGVSYVQYF
TRBV20-1	.	TRBJ2-1	TRBD1	TGCAGTGCTAGAAGACAGGGAATCTCCTACAATGAGCAGTTCTTC	CSARRQGISYNEQFF
TRBV20-1	.	TRBJ1-5	.	TGCAGTGCTAGCCCGGAGGGGCAGCCCCAGCATTTT	CSASPEGQPQHF
TRBV4-1	.	TRBJ2-7	.	TGCGCCAGCAGCCAAGAGGGGGGCCGGGACCCCTTTTGGAGCTCCTACGAGCAGTACTTC	CASSQEGGRDPFWSSYEQYF
TRBV7-8	.	TRBJ2-7	TRBD1	TGTGCCAGCAGCTTAGCGGTACAGGGGGACAACGAGCAGTACTTC	CASSLAVQGDNEQYF
TRBV15	.	TRBJ2-7	TRBD1	TGTGCCACCAGCAGACCGGGACAGCCCTCCTACGAGCAGTACTTC	CATSRPGQPSYEQYF
TRBV4-3	few	TRBJ2-1	.	TGCGCCAGCAGCCAAGAACAGACCTACAATGAGCAGTTCTTC	CASSQEQTYNEQFF
TRBV29-1	.	TRBJ1-2	.	TGCAGCGTTGAGGAGGGGGTAACTAACTATGGCTACACCTTC	CSVEEGVTNYGYTF
TRBV18	.	TRBJ1-6	.	TGTGCCAGCTCATCCACCAGTGCCCCCCCGAGGCGGGATTCACCCCTCCACTTT	CASSSTSAPPRRDSPLHF
TRBV6-2/TRBV6-3	.	TRBJ2-7	TRBD1	TGTGCCAGCAGACAAACCGGGACAGGAGTACGCGAGCAGTACTTC	CASRQTGTGVREQYF
TRBV24-1	.	TRBJ2-1	.	TGTGCCACCAGTGATTTTGGGCTCATTGAGCAGTTCTTC	CATSDFGLIEQFF
TRBV6-6	.	TRBJ1-2	TRBD1	TGTGCCAGCAGTAGGCCGGGACAGGCTAACTATGGCCACACCTTC	CASSRPGQANYGHTF
TRBV7-8	.	TRBJ2-5	.	TGTGCCAGCAGCGTAGCTCGAGGGTTTGGGACCCAGTACTTC	CASSVARGFGTQYF
TRBV6-5	.	TRBJ2-7	.	TGTGCCAGCAGTTACTCCGAATTCTACGAGCAGTACTTC	CASSYSEFYEQYF
TRBV4-3	.	TRBJ1-2	.	TGCGCCAGCAGCCAAGGAGGGAGCCAGCTCTATGGCTACACCTTC	CASSQGGSQLYGYTF
TRBV29-1	.	TRBJ2-7	TRBD2	TGCAGCGTCGGGACTAGCGGGTACCCCTACGAGCAGTACTTC	CSVGTSGYPYEQYF
TRBV6-6	.	TRBJ1-4	TRBD1	TGTGCCAGCAGTCCGGACAGGGGGTATAATGAAAAACTGTTTTTT	CASSPDRGYNEKLFF
TRBV7-2	.	TRBJ2-5	.	TGTGCCAGCAGCTCTCCCCCGGACGGCCAAGAGACCCAGTACTTC	CASSSPPDGQETQYF
TRBV11-3	.	TRBJ2-7	TRBD1	TGTGCCAGCAGGGGACAGTTTGGTGAGCAGTACTTC	CASRGQFGEQYF
TRBV4-3	.	TRBJ2-7	TRBD2	TGCGCCAACAGCCAAGATCGCCTAGCGGTTCCTAGTCCCGACGAGCAGTACTTC	CANSQDRLAVPSPDEQYF
TRBV5-6	.	TRBJ1-2	.	TGTGCCAGCAGCCCTCCCAATCCGGGCCATGGCTACACCTTC	CASSPPNPGHGYTF
TRBV29-1	.	TRBJ2-7	TRBD1	TGCAGCGTTGTCTCGGTGTGGGACAGTCCTCCTCTCGGCGAGCAGTACTTC	CSVVSVWDSPPLGEQYF
TRBV2	once	TRBJ2-7	TRBD1	TGTGCCGTCTCCGGGACAGACTCCTACGAGCAGTACTTC	CAVSGTDSYEQYF
TRBV6-1	few	TRBJ2-5	.	TGTGCCAGCAGTGAGCGACAGGGGAGGGGAGAGACCCAGTACTTC	CASSERQGRGETQYF
TRBV6-1	.	TRBJ1-4	.	TGTGCCAGCAGTGAAGCGGGGGGCGGAGGGCGAACTAATGAAAAACTGTTTTTT	CASSEAGGGGRTNEKLFF
TRBV29-1	.	TRBJ2-6	.	TGCAGCGCTATCCTCCTCTCTGGGGCCAACGTCCTGACTTTC	CSAILLSGANVLTF
TRBV28	.	TRBJ1-1	.	TGTGCCAGCAGTCCCCTCGGGATCGCTGAAGCTTTCTTT	CASSPLGIAEAFF
TRBV7-7	.	TRBJ2-3	TRBD2	TGTGCTAGCAGCGCGCGGGGGGGCCGGGGGACAGATACGCAGTATTTT	CASSARGGRGTDTQYF
TRBV25-1	.	TRBJ2-7	.	TGTGCCAGTGGGACAAATCCCGACGAGCAGTACTTC	CASGTNPDEQYF
TRBV4-2	.	TRBJ2-1	TRBD2	TGTGCCAGCAGCCACCCTAGCGGGGGTACCTCCTACAATGAGCAGTTCTTC	CASSHPSGGTSYNEQFF
TRBV20-1	.	TRBJ1-2	.	TGCAGTGCTGTCCGGGGGCGCGGCTATGGCTACACCTTC	CSAVRGRGYGYTF
TRBV5-6	.	TRBJ2-7	.	TGTGCCAGCAGCTCCGGTCTCTCGGCCTACGAGCAGTACTTC	CASSSGLSAYEQYF
TRBV20-1	few	TRBJ2-4	.	TGCAGTGCCATTTCGCCCTGGGCCAAAAACATTCAGTACTTC	CSAISPWAKNIQYF
TRBV6-1	few	TRBJ2-5	.	TGTGCCAGCAGTGCAAGCGTGGGGGGGCCGGGTCAGCAAGAGACCCAGTACTTC	CASSASVGGPGQQETQYF
TRBV5-1	.	TRBJ2-3	.	TGCGCCAGCAGCCTCGCGGGACAGAGGTTCACAGATACGCAGTATTTT	CASSLAGQRFTDTQYF
TRBV13	many	TRBJ2-1	.	TGTGCCAGCAGCTTCGGGGGTGTCTCCTACAATGAGCAGTTCTTC	CASSFGGVSYNEQFF
TRBV12-3/TRBV12-4	.	TRBJ2-2	TRBD1	TGTGCCAGCAGTTATACGACAGGGAGTTCCACCGGGGAGCTGTTTTTT	CASSYTTGSSTGELFF
TRBV12-3/TRBV12-4	.	TRBJ1-2	.	TGTGCCAGCAGGCCTACAGGGAGTAACTATGGCTACACCTTC	CASRPTGSNYGYTF
TRBV7-9	.	TRBJ2-1	.	TGTGCCAGCAGCTCCCCTCAGGGTGGCTCCTACAATGAGCAGTTCTTC	CASSSPQGGSYNEQFF
TRBV7-9	.	TRBJ2-1	.	TGTGCCAGCAGCTCCCTGTTGGGAAATGAGCAGTTCTTC	CASSSLLGNEQFF
TRBV4-2	.	TRBJ2-7	.	TGTGCCAGCAGCCAAGAAATCCCCTACGAGCAGTACTTC	CASSQEIPYEQYF
TRBV4-3	.	TRBJ2-5	.	TGCGCCAGCAGCCAAGATGTGGTGACAGGCCAGGTGACCCAGTACTTC	CASSQDVVTGQVTQYF
TRBV5-1	once	TRBJ2-1	.	TGCGCCAGCAGCTTGGTAGCGGAACCCGAGCAGTTCTTC	CASSLVAEPEQFF
TRBV29-1	.	TRBJ1-2	.	TGCAGCGTCAATCGGGGAGCTAACTATGGCTACACCTTC	CSVNRGANYGYTF
TRBV4-2	few	TRBJ2-5	TRBD2	TGTGCCAGCAGCCAAGAACCTCTAGCGGGCGAGTACCAAGAGACCCAGTACTTC	CASSQEPLAGEYQETQYF
TRBV7-9	.	TRBJ2-7	.	TGTGCCAGCAGCTTCCGGGACAAAGCCTACGAGCAGTACTTC	CASSFRDKAYEQYF